The 30 T cell receptor beta chains reported below all come from one sample, sequenced in a study of T cell clusters in autoimmune cytopenias. One tube held mixed TRB-A and TRB-B primer pools for touch-down PCR. TCRdb re-called the multiplex PCR reads, yielding one record per CDR3 amino acid sequence without DNA. Reported are 8,000 to 8,500 distinct CDR3 sequences; the ten largest clones contain roughly 28%. Each sample's input was 250 ng genomic DNA, roughly 38,000 genome equivalents. The sample consisted of peripheral blood. These receptors originate from a human donor with an autoimmune cytopenia or autoimmune hepatitis (not recorded which).

V is TRBV19 and J is TRBJ2-6; with no DNA, the TCRdb D assignment of TRBD1 cannot be verified. Per germline, CDR1 LNHDA and CDR2 SQIVND (reference sequence). The CDR3 runs to 16 residues. The CDR3 reads CASSGDSLSGANVLTF.

The chain is built from TRBV5-6 and TRBJ2-7; checking the TCRdb D call of TRBD1 is not possible without DNA. CDR1 is SGHDT, CDR2 YYEEEE, per germline. The CDR3 length is 17 residues. CDR3: CASSLGLSGGGPSEQYF.

The CDR3 loop is CASQDEAYEQYF. V gene TRBV27 combines with J gene TRBJ2-7; the TRBD1 assignment by TCRdb is unverifiable without DNA. The CDR3 runs to 12 residues. CDR1 is MNHEY, CDR2 SMNVEV, per germline (reference sequence).

The chain combines TRBV18 with TRBJ2-7. CDR1 is KGHSH, CDR2 LQKENI, per germline. CDR3 length: 16 amino acids. The CDR3 sequence is CASSPGLAGLSYEQYF. Full variable domain (missing parts from reference TRBV18 and TRBJ2-7): NAGVMQNPRHLVRRRGQEARLRCSPMKGHSHVYWYRQLPEEGLKFMVYLQKENIIDESGMPKERFSAEFPKEGPSILRIQQVVRGDSAAYFCASSPGLAGLSYEQYFGPGTRLTVT.

The chain couples TRBV5-4 to TRBJ2-5; there is no DNA to check the TCRdb D call of TRBD2. CDR3 length equals 15 residues. Germline CDR1 reads SGHNT; CDR2 reads YYREEE (reference sequence). This chain's CDR3 is CASSSGLAGGETQYF.

Judged by frequency, this clonotype is medium-sized. The chain employs TRBV6-5 and TRBJ2-6. CDR1 is MNHEY and CDR2 is SVGAGI in the germline V gene. CDR3 length: 14 residues. The CDR3 here is CASSDRDGANVLTF.

The V call is TRBV5-1, the J call TRBJ2-2; absent DNA, TCRdb's TRBD1 call cannot be checked. Germline lookup yields CDR1 SGHRS and CDR2 YFSETQ. There are 16 residues in the CDR3. The CDR3 region is CASSPIPGDGTGELFF.

The chain employs TRBV12-3 or TRBV12-4 and TRBJ1-1; absent DNA, TCRdb's TRBD1 call cannot be checked. The CDR3 contains 14 residues. CDR3 amino acids: CASTPHHGGTEAFF.

V and J are TRBV6-6 and TRBJ1-1. CDR1 is MNHNY, CDR2 SVGAGI, per germline (reference sequence). The CDR3 consists of 13 residues. CDR3 in amino acids: CAANVGLSTEAFF.

This chain connects TRBV19 to TRBJ2-2; TCRdb designates TRBD2, a call that cannot be tested without DNA. The germline CDR1 and CDR2 sequences are LNHDA and SQIVND (reference sequence). CDR3 length equals 16 residues. The CDR3 reads CASKGLAGVSTGELFF.

The chain has TRBV19 and TRBJ2-7; no DNA is available, so the TRBD2 call from TCRdb remains unchecked. Germline V gene lookup returns CDR1 LNHDA and CDR2 SQIVND (reference sequence). CDR3 length: 16 amino acids. CDR3 amino acids: CASTPRTSGRVYEQYF. Based on the CDR3 plus reference TRBV19 and TRBJ2-7, the full variable domain is DGGITQSPKYLFRKEGQNVTLSCEQNLNHDAMYWYRQDPGQGLRLIYYSQIVNDFQKGDIAEGYSVSREKKESFPLTVTSAQKNPTAFYLCASTPRTSGRVYEQYFGPGTRLTVT.

This chain links TRBV19 with TRBJ1-5. The CDR3 is made up of 14 amino acids. The germline gives CDR1 LNHDA, CDR2 SQIVND (reference sequence). The CDR3 here is CASSISESSSPQHF. Filled out from reference TRBV19 and TRBJ1-5, the complete variable domain reads DGGITQSPKYLFRKEGQNVTLSCEQNLNHDAMYWYRQDPGQGLRLIYYSQIVNDFQKGDIAEGYSVSREKKESFPLTVTSAQKNPTAFYLCASSISESSSPQHFGDGTRLSIL.

The chain couples TRBV5-6 to TRBJ2-5; TCRdb proposes TRBD1, but this gene call is untestable without DNA. The CDR3 runs 15 residues. Germline values: CDR1 SGHDT, CDR2 YYEEEE. The CDR3 is CASSPGTAGQETQYF. Filled out from reference TRBV5-6 and TRBJ2-5, the complete variable domain reads DAGVTQSPTHLIKTRGQQVTLRCSPKSGHDTVSWYQQALGQGPQFIFQYYEEEERQRGNFPDRFSGHQFPNYSSELNVNALLLGDSALYLCASSPGTAGQETQYFGPGTRLLVL.

The chain is built from TRBV27 and TRBJ2-2; TCRdb gives TRBD1 as the D gene, but with no DNA this cannot be confirmed. Germline CDR1 MNHEY, CDR2 SMNVEV (reference sequence). CDR3 length equals 17 residues. The CDR3 protein is CASSPDRGDSNTGELFF.

V and J are TRBV5-1 and TRBJ2-3; TCRdb selects TRBD2, and the lack of DNA leaves this call unchecked. Germline V gives CDR1 SGHRS, CDR2 YFSETQ. This CDR3 region has 16 residues. This CDR3 reads CASSFGRGLSTDTQYF.

V and J are TRBV20-1 and TRBJ2-7; as DNA is missing, the TRBD1 call by TCRdb cannot be tested. Germline-derived CDR1 and CDR2 are DFQATT and SNEGSKA (reference sequence). This CDR3 has 14 amino acids. The CDR3 sequence is CSAGPGTATYEQYF.

CDR3 in amino acids: CASSLTAGATIYF. The rearrangement links TRBV6-5 to TRBJ1-3. Germline-derived CDR1 and CDR2 are MNHEY and SVGAGI. CDR3 length: 13 amino acids.

The chain uses TRBV6-5 and TRBJ2-7; the TCRdb call, TRBD2, lacks DNA for checking. Per the germline V gene, CDR1 is MNHEY and CDR2 is SVGAGI. The CDR3 totals 15 residues. The CDR3: CASSSRTSGKYEQYF.

Judged by frequency, this clonotype is medium-sized (0.01 to 0.1%). The rearrangement uses TRBV29-1 and TRBJ2-3. CDR1 is SQVTM, CDR2 ANQGSEA, per germline. The CDR3 sequence is 11 residues long. This CDR3 is CSTMYSDTQYF.

The V and J genes are TRBV5-5 and TRBJ2-4; TCRdb reports TRBD1, a call that lacks DNA to check it against. This CDR3 spans 12 amino acids. The germline V gene encodes CDR1 SGHKS and CDR2 YYEKEE (reference sequence). The CDR3 sequence is CASSLSGGIQYF.

The chain has TRBV6-5 and TRBJ1-6; TCRdb proposes TRBD1, but this gene call is untestable without DNA. Germline V CDR1 and CDR2: MNHEY, SVGAGI. The CDR3 extends over 14 amino acids. The CDR3 loop is CASSLGQLNSPLHF.

This sequence joins TRBV11-2 and TRBJ2-4; TCRdb proposes TRBD2, but this gene call is untestable without DNA. The CDR3 extends over 12 amino acids. The V gene's germline CDR1 is SGHAT and CDR2 FQNNGV. The CDR3 region is CASRPTSSIQYF. The full variable domain, in which reference TRBV11-2 and TRBJ2-4 provide the parts outside the CDR3, is EAGVAQSPRYKIIEKRQSVAFWCNPISGHATLYWYQQILGQGPKLLIQFQNNGVVDDSQLPKDRFSAERLKGVDSTLKIQPAKLEDSAVYLCASRPTSSIQYFGAGTRLSVL.

This chain joins TRBV12-3 or TRBV12-4 and TRBJ2-3. The CDR3 contains 14 residues. CDR3 amino acids: CASSLIGDTDTQYF.

The chain joins TRBV27 to TRBJ1-6; TCRdb returns TRBD1, unconfirmable since there is no DNA. This CDR3 is built from 14 residues. Germline lookup yields CDR1 MNHEY and CDR2 SMNVEV (reference sequence). CDR3 sequence: CASSPGQGGSPLHF.

V and J are TRBV19 and TRBJ2-3; without DNA, the TCRdb call of TRBD2 cannot be checked. The CDR3 is made up of 16 amino acids. Germline lookup yields CDR1 LNHDA and CDR2 SQIVND (reference sequence). Here the CDR3 reads CASKSLSGRSTDTQYF.

This clonotype is called medium-sized based on its frequency. The rearrangement joins TRBV30 to TRBJ2-1. The CDR3 extends over 16 amino acids. In germline, CDR1 is GTSNPN, CDR2 SVGIG (reference sequence). This chain's CDR3 is CAWSVGGGTSYNEQFF.

By frequency, this clonotype registers medium-sized. The chain combines TRBV30 with TRBJ1-6; the D gene TCRdb calls, TRBD1, cannot be checked with no DNA. From germline, CDR1 is GTSNPN and CDR2 SVGIG (reference sequence). This CDR3 is built from 16 residues. The CDR3 sequence: CAWSVQGQSYNSPLHF.

The gene calls are TRBV6-6 and TRBJ2-1; TCRdb gives TRBD2 as the D gene, but with no DNA this cannot be confirmed. The CDR3 consists of 17 residues. Germline V gene sequence: CDR1 MNHNY, CDR2 SVGAGI (reference sequence). The CDR3 protein is CASSLILAGVPIHEQFF.

Frequency places this clonotype as medium-sized. The rearrangement links TRBV15 to TRBJ2-7; no DNA is available, so the TRBD2 call from TCRdb remains unchecked. This CDR3 comprises 14 residues. Germline loops: CDR1 LNHNV, CDR2 YYDKDF (reference sequence). The chain's CDR3 is CATSPRTLASEQYF.

The gene calls are TRBV19 and TRBJ1-4. This CDR3 contains 15 residues. Germline V gene sequence: CDR1 LNHDA, CDR2 SQIVND (reference sequence). The CDR3 sequence: CASSGGGTTNEKLFF.